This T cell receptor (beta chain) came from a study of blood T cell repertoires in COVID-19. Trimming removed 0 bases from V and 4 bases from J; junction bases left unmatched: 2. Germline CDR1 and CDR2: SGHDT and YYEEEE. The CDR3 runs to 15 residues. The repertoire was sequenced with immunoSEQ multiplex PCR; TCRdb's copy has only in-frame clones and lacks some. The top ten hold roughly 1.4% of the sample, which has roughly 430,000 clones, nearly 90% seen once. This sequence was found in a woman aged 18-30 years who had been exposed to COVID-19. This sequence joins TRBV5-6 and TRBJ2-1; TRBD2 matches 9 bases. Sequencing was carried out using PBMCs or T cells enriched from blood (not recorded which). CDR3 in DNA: TGTGCCAGCAGCTTGGTCGGACTAGCGTACAATGAGCAGTTCTTC. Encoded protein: CASSLVGLAYNEQFF.